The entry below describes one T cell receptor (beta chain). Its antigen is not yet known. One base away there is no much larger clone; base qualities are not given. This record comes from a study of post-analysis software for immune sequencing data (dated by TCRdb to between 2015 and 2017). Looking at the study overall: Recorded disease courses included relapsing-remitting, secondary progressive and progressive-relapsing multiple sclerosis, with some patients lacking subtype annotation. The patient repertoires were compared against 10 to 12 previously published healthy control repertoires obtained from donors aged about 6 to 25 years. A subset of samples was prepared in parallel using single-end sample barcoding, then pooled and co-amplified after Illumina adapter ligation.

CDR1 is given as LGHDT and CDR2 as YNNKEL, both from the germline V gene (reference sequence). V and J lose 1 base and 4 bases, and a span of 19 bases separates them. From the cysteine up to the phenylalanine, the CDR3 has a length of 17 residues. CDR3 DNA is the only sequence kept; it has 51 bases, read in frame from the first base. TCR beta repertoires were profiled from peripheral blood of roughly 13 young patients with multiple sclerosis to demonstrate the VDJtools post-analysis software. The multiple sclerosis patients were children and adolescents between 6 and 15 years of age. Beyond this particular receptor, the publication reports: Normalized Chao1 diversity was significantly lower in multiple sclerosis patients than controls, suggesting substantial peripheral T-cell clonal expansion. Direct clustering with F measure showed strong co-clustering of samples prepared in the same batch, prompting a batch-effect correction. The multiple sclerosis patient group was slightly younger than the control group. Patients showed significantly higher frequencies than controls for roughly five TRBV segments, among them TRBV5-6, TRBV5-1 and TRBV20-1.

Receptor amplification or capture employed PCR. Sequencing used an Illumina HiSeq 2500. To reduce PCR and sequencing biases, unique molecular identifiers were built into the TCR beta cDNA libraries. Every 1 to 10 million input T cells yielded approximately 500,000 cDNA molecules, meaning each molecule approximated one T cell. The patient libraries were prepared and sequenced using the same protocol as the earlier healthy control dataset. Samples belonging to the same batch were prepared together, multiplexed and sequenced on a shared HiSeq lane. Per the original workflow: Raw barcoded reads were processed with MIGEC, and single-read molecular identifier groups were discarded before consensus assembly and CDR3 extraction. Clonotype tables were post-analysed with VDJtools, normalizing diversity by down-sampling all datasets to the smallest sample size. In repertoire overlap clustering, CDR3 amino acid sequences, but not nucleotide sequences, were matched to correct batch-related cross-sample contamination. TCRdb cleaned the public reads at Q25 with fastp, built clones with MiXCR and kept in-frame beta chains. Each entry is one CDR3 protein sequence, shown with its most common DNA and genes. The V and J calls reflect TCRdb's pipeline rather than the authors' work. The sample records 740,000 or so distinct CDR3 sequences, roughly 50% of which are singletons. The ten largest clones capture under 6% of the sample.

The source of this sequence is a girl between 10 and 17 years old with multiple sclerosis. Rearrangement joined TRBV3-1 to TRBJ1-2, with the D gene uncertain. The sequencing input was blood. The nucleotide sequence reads TGTGCCAGCAGCCAAGTGGGTCTACTCCGGAACCCCTATGGCTACACCTTC. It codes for CASSQVGLLRNPYGYTF.